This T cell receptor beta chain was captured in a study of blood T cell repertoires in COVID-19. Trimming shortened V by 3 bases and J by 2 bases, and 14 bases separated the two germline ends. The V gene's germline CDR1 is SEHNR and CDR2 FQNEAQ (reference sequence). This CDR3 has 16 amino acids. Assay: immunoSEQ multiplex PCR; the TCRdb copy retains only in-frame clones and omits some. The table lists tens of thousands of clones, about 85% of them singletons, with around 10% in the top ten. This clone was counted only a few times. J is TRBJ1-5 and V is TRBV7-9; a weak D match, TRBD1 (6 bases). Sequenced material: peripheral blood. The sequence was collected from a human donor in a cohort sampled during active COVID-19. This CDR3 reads CASSLGDTGGNQPQHF. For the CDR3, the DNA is TGTGCCAGCAGCTTGGGGGACACCGGCGGCAATCAGCCCCAGCATTTT.